This entry lists 18 T cell receptor beta chains sequenced from one sample in a study of blood T cells in healthy people across ages. The second PCR ran about 6 to 12 cycles with a sample-barcoded 5' primer and J-beta primers. One entry per CDR3 protein results from TCRdb running MiXCR on the 5' RACE reads. The sample consists of 380,000 or so distinct CDR3 sequences, 52% of them appearing once. The sample was blood. The receptors were gathered from a man in his fifties or sixties in good health.

The genes are TRBV2 and TRBJ2-1, with a tentative D call TRBD2 (6 bases). This CDR3 is built from 11 residues. Trimming took off 7 bases at V and 9 bases at J, with 10 bases between the two ends. The germline gives CDR1 SNHLY, CDR2 FYNNEI. The CDR3 is CASIGTAEQFF. The CDR3 DNA reads TGTGCCAGCATAGGGACTGCTGAGCAGTTCTTC.

The V and J genes are TRBV29-1 and TRBJ2-1; D tentatively fits TRBD1 or TRBD2 (5 bases each). The CDR3 loop spans 15 amino acids. V dropped 5 bases and J dropped 3 bases, with 17 bases sitting between them. In germline, CDR1 is SQVTM, CDR2 ANQGSEA. DNA for the CDR3: TGCAGCGTTCATTTTCCGGGACGAGGCTACAATGAGCAGTTCTTC. Encoded protein: CSVHFPGRGYNEQFF.

CDR3 coding DNA: TGTGCCTGGAGTGTAAAGGACGATCAGCCCCAGCATTTT. Encoded protein: CAWSVKDDQPQHF. The rearrangement links TRBV30 to TRBJ1-5; D gene uncertain. The CDR3 has 13 amino acids. Germline-derived CDR1 and CDR2 are GTSNPN and SVGIG (reference sequence). V lost 0 bases and J 5 bases, leaving 8 bases between the germline ends.

V usage is TRBV25-1 and J usage is TRBJ2-3; D is possibly TRBD2 (6 bases). CDR1 and CDR2 from the germline V gene are MGHDK and SYGVNS. Trimming stripped 3 bases from V and 3 bases from J, with 13 bases between. The CDR3 totals 15 residues. Written as DNA, the CDR3 is TGTGCCAGCAGTGAGCGGGGAAGGGGTACAGATACGCAGTATTTT. Translating it yields CASSERGRGTDTQYF.

V gene TRBV12-3 or TRBV12-4 combines with J gene TRBJ1-2; TRBD1 might be the D (6 bases). V was trimmed by 8 bases and J by 2 bases, leaving 15 bases between them. The CDR3 is made up of 14 amino acids. The CDR3 loop is CASGHTGTNYGYTF. CDR3 DNA sequence: TGTGCCAGCGGACACACAGGGACCAACTATGGCTACACCTTC.

With respect to this clonotype: This may be a read error, as it is one base from a much larger clone. This sequence joins TRBV27 and TRBJ2-1; TRBD1 matches 11 bases. The DNA end lines up better with TRBJ2-7; the J call may be wrong. Germline lookup yields CDR1 MNHEY and CDR2 SMNVEV (reference sequence). The CDR3 is 13 amino acids. CDR3 region: CARSDRGLGEQYF. CDR3 nucleotides: TGTGCCAGGTCGGACAGGGGGCTTGGGGAGCAGTACTTC.

This clonotype has just a few counts. This chain joins TRBV27 and TRBJ2-4; perhaps TRBD1 as D (5 bases). The germline V gene has CDR1 MNHEY and CDR2 SMNVEV (reference sequence). Trimming shortened V by 5 bases and J by 0 bases, and 14 bases separated the two germline ends. The CDR3 is 16 amino acids. The CDR3, as DNA: TGTGCCAGCAGTCTTGACAGAATCCTAGCCAAAAACATTCAGTACTTC. It specifies CASSLDRILAKNIQYF.

This clonotype has only a few counts. A much larger clone lies a single base off, so this may be a read error. The chain carries TRBV3-1 and TRBJ2-7; D uncertain. V was clipped by 1 base and J by 10 bases, with 14 bases between them. Per germline, CDR1 LGHDT and CDR2 YNNKEL (reference sequence). The CDR3 consists of 13 residues. CDR3 DNA: TGTGCCAGCAGCCAAGGAGGCAAAGAGGCCCAGTACTTC. Residues: CASSQGGKEAQYF.

The V call is TRBV14, the J call TRBJ1-2; D not resolved. V lost 1 base and J 1 base, leaving 16 bases between the germline ends. The CDR3 contains 17 residues. Germline loops: CDR1 SGHDN, CDR2 FVKESK. This CDR3 reads CASSQGMSQPFNYGYTF. In nucleotides, the CDR3 is TGTGCCAGCAGCCAAGGAATGAGCCAGCCCTTTAACTATGGCTACACCTTC.

The V call is TRBV7-6, the J call TRBJ1-5; D ambiguous. The V end was cut by 5 bases, the J end by 1 base, with 6 bases between. This CDR3 comprises 13 residues. Germline assignment: CDR1 SGHVS and CDR2 FNYEAQ. CDR3 residues: CASSLRSNQPQHF. The CDR3, as DNA: TGTGCCAGCAGCCTTCGGAGCAATCAGCCCCAGCATTTT.

This clonotype was seen ten or more times. The chain links TRBV18 to TRBJ2-5; TRBD1 matches at 8 bases. Germline V gene sequence: CDR1 KGHSH, CDR2 LQKENI. This CDR3 contains 14 residues. V shed 2 bases, J shed 4 bases, and the junction held 3 bases outside the gene matches. The CDR3, as DNA: TGTGCCAGCTCACCATCTGGACAGGGAGAGACCCAGTACTTC. Translated: CASSPSGQGETQYF.

The V and J genes are TRBV20-1 and TRBJ2-1, with TRBD2 matching over 8 bases. The ends lost 2 bases at V and 6 bases at J; junction bases unmatched: 12. Looked up from germline, CDR1 is DFQATT and CDR2 is SNEGSKA (reference sequence). The CDR3 sequence is 16 residues long. The CDR3 reads CSARFPGTRGVNEQFF. CDR3 DNA sequence: TGCAGTGCTAGATTCCCCGGGACTAGGGGCGTCAATGAGCAGTTCTTC.

To note about this clonotype: An end of the junction does not agree with germline; a read error may underlie this. The chain employs TRBV6-5 and TRBJ2-7; 12 nucleotides agree with TRBD2. The CDR3 totals 16 residues. Germline V gene sequence: CDR1 MNHEY, CDR2 SVGAGI. CDR3 region: CAGSRTSGISSYEQYF. CDR3 DNA: TGTGCCGGCAGTAGGACTAGCGGGATCAGCTCCTACGAGCAGTACTTC.

In its sample, this clonotype was seen a few times. V and J are TRBV20-1 and TRBJ1-6; 9 nucleotides agree with TRBD1. J gave up 7 bases and V 6 bases, and 4 bases lay outside the gene matches. This CDR3 comprises 13 residues. Germline CDR1 reads DFQATT; CDR2 reads SNEGSKA (reference sequence). CDR3 coding DNA: TGCAGTGCCCAACAGGGGGCGAATTCACCCCTCCACTTT. Encoded protein: CSAQQGANSPLHF.

The chain couples TRBV20-1 to TRBJ2-3; no firm D call. Trimming pared 6 bases from V and 1 base from J, leaving 14 bases between. The CDR3 covers 14 residues. CDR1 is DFQATT, CDR2 SNEGSKA, per germline (reference sequence). Here the CDR3 DNA reads TGCAGTGCCCCATCGAGCCCTGGCACAGATACGCAGTATTTT. It is translated as CSAPSSPGTDTQYF.

This clonotype appeared a few times. The genes are TRBV6-2 or TRBV6-3 and TRBJ2-5; TRBD2 matches at 10 bases. Trimming took 0 bases from V and 9 from J; bases not matched to a gene: 10. The CDR3 has 16 residues. The V gene's germline CDR1 is MNHEY and CDR2 SVGEGT. CDR3 sequence (DNA): TGTGCCAGCAGTTACTCGAGAGCGGGAGGGCCGGGGTCCCAGTACTTC. Translation: CASSYSRAGGPGSQYF.

The chain combines TRBV30 with TRBJ2-5; 11 bases align to TRBD2. V trimming: 2 bases; J trimming: 5 bases; junction bases outside the gene matches: 4. Germline V gene sequence: CDR1 GTSNPN, CDR2 SVGIG (reference sequence). The CDR3 contains 14 residues. CDR3 sequence reads: CAWSPRTSGETQYF. CDR3 nucleotides: TGTGCCTGGAGTCCTCGGACTAGCGGGGAGACCCAGTACTTC.

This sequence joins TRBV18 and TRBJ2-4; no definite D call. CDR1 is KGHSH and CDR2 is LQKENI in the germline V gene. CDR3 length equals 12 residues. Between the trimmed V and J ends, which lost 4 bases and 7 bases, there was a span of 8 bases. The CDR3 region has the DNA TGTGCCAGCTCACGCGCCCCTAACATTCAGTACTTC. Translated, it gives CASSRAPNIQYF. Full variable domain (rest looked up from reference TRBV18 and TRBJ2-4): NAGVMQNPRHLVRRRGQEARLRCSPMKGHSHVYWYRQLPEEGLKFMVYLQKENIIDESGMPKERFSAEFPKEGPSILRIQQVVRGDSAAYFCASSRAPNIQYFGAGTRLSVL.